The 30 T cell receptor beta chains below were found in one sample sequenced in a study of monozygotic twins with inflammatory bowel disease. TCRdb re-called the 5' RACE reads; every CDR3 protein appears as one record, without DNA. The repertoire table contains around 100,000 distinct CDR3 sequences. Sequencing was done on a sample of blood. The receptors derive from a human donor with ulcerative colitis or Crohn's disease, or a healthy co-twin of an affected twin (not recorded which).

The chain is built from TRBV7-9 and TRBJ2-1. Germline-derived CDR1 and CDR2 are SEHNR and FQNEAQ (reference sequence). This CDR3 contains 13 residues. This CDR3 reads CASSSSARNEQFF.

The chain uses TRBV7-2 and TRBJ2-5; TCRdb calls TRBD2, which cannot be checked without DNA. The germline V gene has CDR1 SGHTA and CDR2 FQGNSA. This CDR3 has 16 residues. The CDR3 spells CASSQGLAGRRETQYF. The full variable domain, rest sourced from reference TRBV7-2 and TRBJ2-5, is GAGVSQSPSNKVTEKGKDVELRCDPISGHTALYWYRQSLGQGLEFLIYFQGNSAPDKSGLPSDRFSAERTGGSVSTLTIQRTQQEDSAVYLCASSQGLAGRRETQYFGPGTRLLVL.

CDR3 protein: CSVEVLRGYTF. The chain joins TRBV29-1 to TRBJ1-2. Germline V CDR1 and CDR2: SQVTM, ANQGSEA. The CDR3 totals 11 residues.

CDR3 region: CASSLVSDGNTIYF. The V and J genes are TRBV5-1 and TRBJ1-3. The CDR3 runs to 14 residues. Germline V gene lookup returns CDR1 SGHRS and CDR2 YFSETQ.

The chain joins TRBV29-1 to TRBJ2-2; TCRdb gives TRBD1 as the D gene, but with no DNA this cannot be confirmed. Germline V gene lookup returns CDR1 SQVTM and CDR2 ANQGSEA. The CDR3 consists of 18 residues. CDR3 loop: CSARDRGPLAGVSGELFF.

The CDR3 is CSARTSGNQETQYF. V gene TRBV20-1 combines with J gene TRBJ2-5; TCRdb's assignment of TRBD2 cannot be checked, as there is no DNA. Germline CDR1 and CDR2: DFQATT and SNEGSKA (reference sequence). CDR3 length: 14 residues.

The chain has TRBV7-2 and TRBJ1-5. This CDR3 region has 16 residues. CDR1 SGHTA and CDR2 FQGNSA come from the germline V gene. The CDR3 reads CASSSATVYSNQPQHF.

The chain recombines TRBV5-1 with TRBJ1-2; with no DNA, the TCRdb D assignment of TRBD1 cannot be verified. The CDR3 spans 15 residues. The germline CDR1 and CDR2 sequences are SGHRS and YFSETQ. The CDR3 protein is CASSLSGQLPYGYTF. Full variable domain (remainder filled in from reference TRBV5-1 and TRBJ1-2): KAGVTQTPRYLIKTRGQQVTLSCSPISGHRSVSWYQQTPGQGLQFLFEYFSETQRNKGNFPGRFSGRQFSNSRSEMNVSTLELGDSALYLCASSLSGQLPYGYTFGSGTRLTVV.

CDR3 sequence reads: CASSFGGIGNQPQHF. V and J are TRBV7-9 and TRBJ1-5; TCRdb's D gene call, TRBD1, goes unchecked for lack of DNA. The germline CDR1 and CDR2 sequences are SEHNR and FQNEAQ (reference sequence). The CDR3 contains 15 residues.

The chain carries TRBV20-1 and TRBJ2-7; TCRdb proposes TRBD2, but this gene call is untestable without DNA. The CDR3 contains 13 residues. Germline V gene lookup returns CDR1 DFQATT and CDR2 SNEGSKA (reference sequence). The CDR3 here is CSARMRAAYEQYF.

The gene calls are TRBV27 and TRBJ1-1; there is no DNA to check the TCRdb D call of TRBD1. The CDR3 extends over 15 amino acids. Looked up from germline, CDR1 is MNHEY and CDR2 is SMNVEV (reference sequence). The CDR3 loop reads CASSPVGTGNTEAFF.

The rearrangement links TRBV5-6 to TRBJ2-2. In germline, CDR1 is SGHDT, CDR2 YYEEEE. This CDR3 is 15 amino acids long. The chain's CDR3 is CASSLAWGNTGELFF.

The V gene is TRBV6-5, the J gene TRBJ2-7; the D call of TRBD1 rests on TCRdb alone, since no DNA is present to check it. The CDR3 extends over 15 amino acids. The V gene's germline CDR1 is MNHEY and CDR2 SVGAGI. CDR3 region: CASSYLRAGGYEQYF.

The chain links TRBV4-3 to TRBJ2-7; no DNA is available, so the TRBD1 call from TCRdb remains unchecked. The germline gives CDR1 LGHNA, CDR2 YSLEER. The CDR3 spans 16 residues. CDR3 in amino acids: CASSQVRQGFGDEQYF.

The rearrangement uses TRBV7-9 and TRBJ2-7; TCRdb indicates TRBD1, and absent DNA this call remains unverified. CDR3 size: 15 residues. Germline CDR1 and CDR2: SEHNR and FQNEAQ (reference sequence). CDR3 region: CASSLARTGWYEQYF.

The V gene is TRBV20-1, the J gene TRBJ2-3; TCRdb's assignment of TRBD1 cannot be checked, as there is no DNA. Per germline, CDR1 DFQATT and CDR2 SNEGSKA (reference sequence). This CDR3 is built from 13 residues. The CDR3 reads CSASLLPGDTQYF.

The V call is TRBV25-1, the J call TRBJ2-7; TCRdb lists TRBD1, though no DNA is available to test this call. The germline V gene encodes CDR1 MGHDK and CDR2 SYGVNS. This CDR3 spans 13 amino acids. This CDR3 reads CASRPGQYYEQYF.

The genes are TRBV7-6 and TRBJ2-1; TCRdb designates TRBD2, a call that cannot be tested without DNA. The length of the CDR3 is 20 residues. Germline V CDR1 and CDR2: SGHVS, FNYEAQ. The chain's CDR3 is CASSRDRSLETSGRDAEQFF.

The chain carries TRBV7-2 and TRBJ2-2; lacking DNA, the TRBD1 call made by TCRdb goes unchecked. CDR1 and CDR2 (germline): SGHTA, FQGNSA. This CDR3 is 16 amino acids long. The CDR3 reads CASSSGVWGRTGELFF.

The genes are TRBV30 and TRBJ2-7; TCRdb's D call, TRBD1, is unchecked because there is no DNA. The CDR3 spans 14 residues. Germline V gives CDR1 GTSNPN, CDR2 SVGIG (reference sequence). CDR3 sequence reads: CAWSSGTPPYEQYF.

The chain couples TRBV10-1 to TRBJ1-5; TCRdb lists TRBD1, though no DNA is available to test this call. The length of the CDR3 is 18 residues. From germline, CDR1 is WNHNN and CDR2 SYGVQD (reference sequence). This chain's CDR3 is CASSYPGTGRRANQPQHF.

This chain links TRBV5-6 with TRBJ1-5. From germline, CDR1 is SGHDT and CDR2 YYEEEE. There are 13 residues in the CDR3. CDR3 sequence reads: CASSLGTNQPQHF. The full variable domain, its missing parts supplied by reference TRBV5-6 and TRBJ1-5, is DAGVTQSPTHLIKTRGQQVTLRCSPKSGHDTVSWYQQALGQGPQFIFQYYEEEERQRGNFPDRFSGHQFPNYSSELNVNALLLGDSALYLCASSLGTNQPQHFGDGTRLSIL.

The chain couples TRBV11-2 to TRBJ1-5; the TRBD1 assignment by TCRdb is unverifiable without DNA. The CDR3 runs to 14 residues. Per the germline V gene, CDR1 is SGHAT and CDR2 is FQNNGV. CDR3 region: CASSPTGGNQPQHF.

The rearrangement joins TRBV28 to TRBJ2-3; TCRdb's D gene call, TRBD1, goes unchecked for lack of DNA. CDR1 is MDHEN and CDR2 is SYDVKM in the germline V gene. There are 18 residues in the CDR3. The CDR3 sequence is CASSPLRGASHSTDTQYF. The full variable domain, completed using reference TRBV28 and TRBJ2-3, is DVKVTQSSRYLVKRTGEKVFLECVQDMDHENMFWYRQDPGLGLRLIYFSYDVKMKEKGDIPEGYSVSREKKERFSLILESASTNQTSMYLCASSPLRGASHSTDTQYFGPGTRLTVL.

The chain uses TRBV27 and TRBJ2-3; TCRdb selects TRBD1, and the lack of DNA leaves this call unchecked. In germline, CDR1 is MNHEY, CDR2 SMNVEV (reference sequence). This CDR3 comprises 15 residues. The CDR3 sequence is CASSPRTVSTDTQYF.

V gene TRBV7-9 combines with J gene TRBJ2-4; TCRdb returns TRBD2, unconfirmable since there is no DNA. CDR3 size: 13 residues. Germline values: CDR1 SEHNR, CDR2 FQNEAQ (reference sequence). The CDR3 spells CASSEGTRNIQYF.

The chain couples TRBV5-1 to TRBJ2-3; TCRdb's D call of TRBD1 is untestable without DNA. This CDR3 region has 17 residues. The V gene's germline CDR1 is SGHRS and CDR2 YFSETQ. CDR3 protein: CASSLGLRTGEQNTQYF. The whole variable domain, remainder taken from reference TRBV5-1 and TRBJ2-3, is KAGVTQTPRYLIKTRGQQVTLSCSPISGHRSVSWYQQTPGQGLQFLFEYFSETQRNKGNFPGRFSGRQFSNSRSEMNVSTLELGDSALYLCASSLGLRTGEQNTQYFGPGTRLTVL.

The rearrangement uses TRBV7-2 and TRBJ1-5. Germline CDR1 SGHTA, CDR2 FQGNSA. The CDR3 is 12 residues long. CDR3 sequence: CASTYRNQPQHF.

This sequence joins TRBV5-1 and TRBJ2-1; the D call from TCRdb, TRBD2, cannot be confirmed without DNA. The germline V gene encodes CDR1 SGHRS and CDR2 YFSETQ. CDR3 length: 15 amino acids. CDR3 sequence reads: CASSYPGGASNEQFF.

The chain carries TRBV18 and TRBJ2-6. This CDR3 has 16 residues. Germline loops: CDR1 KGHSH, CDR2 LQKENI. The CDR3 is CASSTTGSAGANVLTF.